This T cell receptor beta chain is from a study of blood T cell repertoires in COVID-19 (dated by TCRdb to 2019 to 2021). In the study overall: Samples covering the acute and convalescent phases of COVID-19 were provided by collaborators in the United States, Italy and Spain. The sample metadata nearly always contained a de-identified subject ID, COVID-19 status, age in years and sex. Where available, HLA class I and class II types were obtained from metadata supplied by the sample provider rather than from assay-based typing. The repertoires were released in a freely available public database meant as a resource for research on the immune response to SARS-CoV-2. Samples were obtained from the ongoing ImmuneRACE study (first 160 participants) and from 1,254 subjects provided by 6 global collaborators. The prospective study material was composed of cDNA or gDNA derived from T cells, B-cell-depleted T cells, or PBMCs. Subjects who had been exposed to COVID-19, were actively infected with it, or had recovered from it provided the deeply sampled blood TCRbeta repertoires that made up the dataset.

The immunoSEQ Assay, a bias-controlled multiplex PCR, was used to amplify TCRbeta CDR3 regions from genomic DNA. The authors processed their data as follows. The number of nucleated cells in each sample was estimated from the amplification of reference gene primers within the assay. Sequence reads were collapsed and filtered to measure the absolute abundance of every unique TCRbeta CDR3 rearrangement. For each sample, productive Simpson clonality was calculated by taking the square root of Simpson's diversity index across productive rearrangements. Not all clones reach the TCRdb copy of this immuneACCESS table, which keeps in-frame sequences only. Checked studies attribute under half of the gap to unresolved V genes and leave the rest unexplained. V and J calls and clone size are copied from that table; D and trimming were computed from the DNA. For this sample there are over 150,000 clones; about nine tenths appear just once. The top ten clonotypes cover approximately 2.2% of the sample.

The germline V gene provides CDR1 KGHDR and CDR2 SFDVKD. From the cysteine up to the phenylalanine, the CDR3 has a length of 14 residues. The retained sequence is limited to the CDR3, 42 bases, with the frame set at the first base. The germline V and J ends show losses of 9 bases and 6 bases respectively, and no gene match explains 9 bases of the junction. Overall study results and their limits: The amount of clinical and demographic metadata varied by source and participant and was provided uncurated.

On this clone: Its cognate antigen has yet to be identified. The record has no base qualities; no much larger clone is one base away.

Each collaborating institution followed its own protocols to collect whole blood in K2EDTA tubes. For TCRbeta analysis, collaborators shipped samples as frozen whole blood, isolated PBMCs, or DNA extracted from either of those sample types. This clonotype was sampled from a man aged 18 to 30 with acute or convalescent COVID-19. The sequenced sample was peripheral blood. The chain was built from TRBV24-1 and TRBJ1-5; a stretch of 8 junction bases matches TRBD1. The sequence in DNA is TGTGCCACCCAGGACAGGGCGATCGGTCAGCCCCAGCATTTT. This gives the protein CATQDRAIGQPQHF.